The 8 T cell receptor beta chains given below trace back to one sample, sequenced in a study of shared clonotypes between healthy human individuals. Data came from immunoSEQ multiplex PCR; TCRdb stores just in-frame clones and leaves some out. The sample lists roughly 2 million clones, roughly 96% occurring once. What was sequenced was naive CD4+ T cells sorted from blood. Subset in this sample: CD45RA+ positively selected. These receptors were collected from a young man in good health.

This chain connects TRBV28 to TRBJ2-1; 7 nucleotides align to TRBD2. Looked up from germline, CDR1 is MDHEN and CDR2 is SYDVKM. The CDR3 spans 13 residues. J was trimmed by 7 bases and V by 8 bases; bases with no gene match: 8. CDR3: CASGTTTWNEQFF. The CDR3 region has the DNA TGTGCCAGCGGGACTACCACATGGAATGAGCAGTTCTTC.

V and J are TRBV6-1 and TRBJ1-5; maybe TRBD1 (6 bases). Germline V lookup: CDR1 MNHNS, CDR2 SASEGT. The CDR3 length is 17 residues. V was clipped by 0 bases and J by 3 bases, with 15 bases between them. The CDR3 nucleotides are TGTGCCAGCAGTGAAGCAAGCCTACAGGGCCTCAATCAGCCCCAGCATTTT. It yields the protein CASSEASLQGLNQPQHF.

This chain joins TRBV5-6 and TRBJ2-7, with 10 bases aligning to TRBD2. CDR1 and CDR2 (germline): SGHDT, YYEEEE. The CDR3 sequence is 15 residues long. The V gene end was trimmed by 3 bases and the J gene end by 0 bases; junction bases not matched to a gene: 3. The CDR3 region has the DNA TGTGCCAGCAGCTCTAGCGGGGGAAGCTCCTACGAGCAGTACTTC. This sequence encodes CASSSSGGSSYEQYF.

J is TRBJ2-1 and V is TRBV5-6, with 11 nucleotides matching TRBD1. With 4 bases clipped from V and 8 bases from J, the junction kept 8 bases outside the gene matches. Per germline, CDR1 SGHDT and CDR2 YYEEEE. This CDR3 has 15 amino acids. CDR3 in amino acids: CASSPRTGGRDEQFF. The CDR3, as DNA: TGTGCCAGCAGCCCCAGGACAGGGGGCAGGGATGAGCAGTTCTTC. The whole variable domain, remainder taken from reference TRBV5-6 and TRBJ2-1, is DAGVTQSPTHLIKTRGQQVTLRCSPKSGHDTVSWYQQALGQGPQFIFQYYEEEERQRGNFPDRFSGHQFPNYSSELNVNALLLGDSALYLCASSPRTGGRDEQFFGPGTRLTVL.

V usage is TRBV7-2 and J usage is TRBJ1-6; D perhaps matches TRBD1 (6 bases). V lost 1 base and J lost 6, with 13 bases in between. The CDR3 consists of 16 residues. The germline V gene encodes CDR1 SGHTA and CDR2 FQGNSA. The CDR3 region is CASSLEGGVGNSPLHF. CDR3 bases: TGTGCCAGCAGCTTAGAGGGGGGCGTAGGTAATTCACCCCTCCACTTT.

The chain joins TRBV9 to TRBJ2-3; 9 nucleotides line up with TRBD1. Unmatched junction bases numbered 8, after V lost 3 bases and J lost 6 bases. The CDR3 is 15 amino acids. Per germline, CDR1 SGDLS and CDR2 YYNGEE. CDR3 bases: TGTGCCAGCAGCGGTCCGGGACAGGGTGGGGATACGCAGTATTTT. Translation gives CASSGPGQGGDTQYF.

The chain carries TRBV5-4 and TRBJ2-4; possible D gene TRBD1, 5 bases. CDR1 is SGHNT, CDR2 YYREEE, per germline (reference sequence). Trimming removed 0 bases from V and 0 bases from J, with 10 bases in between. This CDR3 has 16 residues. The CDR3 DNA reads TGTGCCAGCAGCTTGGATCTGGGGCTAGCCAAAAACATTCAGTACTTC. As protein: CASSLDLGLAKNIQYF.

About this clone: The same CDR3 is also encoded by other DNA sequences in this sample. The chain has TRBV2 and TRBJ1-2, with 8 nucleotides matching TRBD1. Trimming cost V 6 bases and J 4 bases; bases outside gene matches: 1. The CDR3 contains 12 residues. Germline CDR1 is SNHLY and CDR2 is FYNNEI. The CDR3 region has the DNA TGTGCCAGCAGCGGACAGGGCTATGGCTACACCTTC. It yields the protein CASSGQGYGYTF.